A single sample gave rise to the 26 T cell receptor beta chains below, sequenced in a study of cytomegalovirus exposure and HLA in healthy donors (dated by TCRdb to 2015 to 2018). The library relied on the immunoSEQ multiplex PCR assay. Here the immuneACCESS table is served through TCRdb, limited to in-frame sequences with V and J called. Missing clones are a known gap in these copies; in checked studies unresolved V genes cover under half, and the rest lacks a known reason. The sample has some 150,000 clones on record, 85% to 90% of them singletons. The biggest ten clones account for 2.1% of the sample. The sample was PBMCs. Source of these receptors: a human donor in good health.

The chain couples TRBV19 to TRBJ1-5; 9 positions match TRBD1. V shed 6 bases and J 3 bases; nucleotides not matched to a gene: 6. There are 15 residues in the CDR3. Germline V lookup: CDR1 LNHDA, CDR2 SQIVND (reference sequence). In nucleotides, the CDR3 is TGTGCCAGTAGCTCCGGACAGGGGTACAATCAGCCCCAGCATTTT. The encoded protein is CASSSGQGYNQPQHF.

CDR3 sequence reads: CASRYQENTEAFF. DNA for the CDR3: TGTGCCAGCAGGTACCAGGAGAACACTGAAGCTTTCTTT. The chain is built from TRBV28 and TRBJ1-1; D ambiguous. Germline loops: CDR1 MDHEN, CDR2 SYDVKM. With 6 bases removed from V and 1 base from J, the gap between germline ends came to 9 bases. The CDR3 sequence is 13 residues long.

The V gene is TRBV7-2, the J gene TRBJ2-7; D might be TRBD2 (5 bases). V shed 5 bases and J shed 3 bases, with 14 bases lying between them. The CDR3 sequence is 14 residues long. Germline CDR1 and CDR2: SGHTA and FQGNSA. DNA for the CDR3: TGTGCCAGCAGCCAATCGAGGGAAGTCTACGAGCAGTACTTC. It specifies CASSQSREVYEQYF.

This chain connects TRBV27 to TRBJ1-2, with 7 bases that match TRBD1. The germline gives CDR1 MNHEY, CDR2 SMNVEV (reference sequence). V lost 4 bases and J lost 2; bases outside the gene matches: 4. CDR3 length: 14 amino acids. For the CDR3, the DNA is TGTGCCAGCAGTTCAGCACAGGGGAACTATGGCTACACCTTC. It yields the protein CASSSAQGNYGYTF.

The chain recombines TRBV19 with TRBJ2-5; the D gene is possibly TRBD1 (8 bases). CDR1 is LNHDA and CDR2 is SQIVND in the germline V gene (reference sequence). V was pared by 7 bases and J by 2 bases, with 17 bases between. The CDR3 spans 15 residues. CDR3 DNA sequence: TGTGCCAGTAACTTAGGACAGGGAGGGCAAGAGACCCAGTACTTC. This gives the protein CASNLGQGGQETQYF.

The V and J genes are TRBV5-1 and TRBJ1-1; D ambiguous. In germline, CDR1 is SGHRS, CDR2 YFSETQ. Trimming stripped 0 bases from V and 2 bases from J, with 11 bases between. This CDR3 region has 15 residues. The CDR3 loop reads CASSLAGGLNTEAFF. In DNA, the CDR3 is TGCGCCAGCAGCTTGGCAGGAGGCTTAAACACTGAAGCTTTCTTT.

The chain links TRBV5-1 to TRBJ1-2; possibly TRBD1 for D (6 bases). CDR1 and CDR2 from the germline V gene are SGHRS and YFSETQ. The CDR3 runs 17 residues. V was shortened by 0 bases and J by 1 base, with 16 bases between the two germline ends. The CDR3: CASSLVGLGQVNYGYTF. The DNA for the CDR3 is TGCGCCAGCAGCTTGGTGGGTTTGGGACAAGTTAACTATGGCTACACCTTC.

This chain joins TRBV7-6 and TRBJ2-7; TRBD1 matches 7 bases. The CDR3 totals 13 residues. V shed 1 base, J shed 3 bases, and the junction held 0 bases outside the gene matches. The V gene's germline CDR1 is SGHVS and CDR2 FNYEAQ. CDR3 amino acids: CASSLGDSYEQYF. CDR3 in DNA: TGTGCCAGCAGCTTAGGGGACAGCTACGAGCAGTACTTC.

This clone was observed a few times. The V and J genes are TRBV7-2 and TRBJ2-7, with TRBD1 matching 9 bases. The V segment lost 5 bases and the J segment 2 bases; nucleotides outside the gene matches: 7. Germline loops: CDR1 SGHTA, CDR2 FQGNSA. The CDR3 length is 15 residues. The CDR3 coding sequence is TGTGCCAGCAGCGACACCGGGACAGGGACCTACGAGCAGTACTTC. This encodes CASSDTGTGTYEQYF.

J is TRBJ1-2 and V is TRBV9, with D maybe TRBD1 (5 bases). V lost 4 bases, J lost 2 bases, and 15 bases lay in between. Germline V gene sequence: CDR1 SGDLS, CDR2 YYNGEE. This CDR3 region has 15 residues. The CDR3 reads CASSPAGGLNYGYTF. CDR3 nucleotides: TGTGCCAGCAGCCCAGCCGGGGGGTTGAACTATGGCTACACCTTC.

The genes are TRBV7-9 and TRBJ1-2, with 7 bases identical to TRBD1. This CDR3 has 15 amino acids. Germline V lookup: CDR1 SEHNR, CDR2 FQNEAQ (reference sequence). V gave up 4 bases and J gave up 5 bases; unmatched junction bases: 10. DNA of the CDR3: TGTGCCAGCAGCTCCTTGGACAGGAACCTTTATGGCTACACCTTC. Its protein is CASSSLDRNLYGYTF.

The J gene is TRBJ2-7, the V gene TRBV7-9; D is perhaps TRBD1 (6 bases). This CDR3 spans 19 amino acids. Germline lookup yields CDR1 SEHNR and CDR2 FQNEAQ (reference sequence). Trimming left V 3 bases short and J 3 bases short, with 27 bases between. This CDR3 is CASSFTSSMDRVPFYEQYF. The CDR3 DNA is TGTGCCAGCAGCTTCACTTCTTCTATGGACAGAGTACCCTTCTACGAGCAGTACTTC. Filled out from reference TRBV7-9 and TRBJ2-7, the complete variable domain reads DTGVSQNPRHKITKRGQNVTFRCDPISEHNRLYWYRQTLGQGPEFLTYFQNEAQLEKSRLLSDRFSAERPKGSFSTLEIQRTEQGDSAMYLCASSFTSSMDRVPFYEQYFGPGTRLTVT.

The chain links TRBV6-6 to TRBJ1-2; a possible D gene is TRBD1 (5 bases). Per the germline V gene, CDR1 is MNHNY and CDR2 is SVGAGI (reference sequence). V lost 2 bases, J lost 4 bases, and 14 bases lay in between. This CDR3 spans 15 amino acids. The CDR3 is CASSYATAYLYGYTF. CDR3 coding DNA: TGTGCCAGCAGTTACGCGACAGCCTACCTCTATGGCTACACCTTC.

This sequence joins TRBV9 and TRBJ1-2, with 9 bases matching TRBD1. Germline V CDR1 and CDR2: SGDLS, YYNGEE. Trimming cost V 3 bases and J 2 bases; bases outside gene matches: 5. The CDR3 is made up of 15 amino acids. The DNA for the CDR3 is TGTGCCAGCAGCGATGGGACAGGGAGAAACTATGGCTACACCTTC. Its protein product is CASSDGTGRNYGYTF.

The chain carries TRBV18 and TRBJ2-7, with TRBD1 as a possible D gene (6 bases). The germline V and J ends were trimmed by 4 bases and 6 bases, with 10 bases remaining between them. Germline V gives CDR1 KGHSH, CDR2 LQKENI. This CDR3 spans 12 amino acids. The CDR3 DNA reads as TGTGCCAGCTCACAACAGGGCGGCGAGCAGTACTTC. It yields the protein CASSQQGGEQYF.

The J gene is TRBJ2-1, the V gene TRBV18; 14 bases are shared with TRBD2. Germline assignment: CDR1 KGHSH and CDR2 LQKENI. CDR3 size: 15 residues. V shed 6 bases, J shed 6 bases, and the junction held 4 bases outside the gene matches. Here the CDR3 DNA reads TGTGCCAGCTCGTCCGGGACTAGCGGGAGCAATGAGCAGTTCTTC. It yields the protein CASSSGTSGSNEQFF.

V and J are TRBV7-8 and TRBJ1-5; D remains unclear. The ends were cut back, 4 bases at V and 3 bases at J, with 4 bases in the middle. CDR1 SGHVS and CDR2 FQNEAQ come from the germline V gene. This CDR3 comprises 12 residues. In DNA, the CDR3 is TGTGCCAGCAGCTACAACAATCAGCCCCAGCATTTT. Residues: CASSYNNQPQHF.

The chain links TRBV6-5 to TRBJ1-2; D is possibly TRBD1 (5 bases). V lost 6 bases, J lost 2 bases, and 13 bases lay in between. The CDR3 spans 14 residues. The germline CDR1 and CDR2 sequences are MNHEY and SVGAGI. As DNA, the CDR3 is TGTGCCAGCAGGGGGTCAGGGCTAAACTATGGCTACACCTTC. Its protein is CASRGSGLNYGYTF.

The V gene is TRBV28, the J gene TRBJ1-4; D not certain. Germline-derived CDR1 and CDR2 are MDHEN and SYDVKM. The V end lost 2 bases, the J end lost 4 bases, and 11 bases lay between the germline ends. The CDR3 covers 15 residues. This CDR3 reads CASSLREIGNEKLFF. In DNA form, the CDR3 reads TGTGCCAGCAGTTTAAGAGAGATTGGTAATGAAAAACTGTTTTTT.

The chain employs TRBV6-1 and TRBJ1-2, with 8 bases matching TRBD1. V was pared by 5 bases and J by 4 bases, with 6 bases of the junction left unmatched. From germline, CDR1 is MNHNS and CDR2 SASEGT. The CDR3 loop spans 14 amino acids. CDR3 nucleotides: TGTGCCAGCAGTACACCAGGGGGCATCTATGGCTACACCTTC. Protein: CASSTPGGIYGYTF.

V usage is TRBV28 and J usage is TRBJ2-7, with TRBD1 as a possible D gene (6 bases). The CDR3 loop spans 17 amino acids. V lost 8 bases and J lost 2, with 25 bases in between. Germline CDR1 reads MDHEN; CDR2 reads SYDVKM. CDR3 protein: CASSPNPGTLPTYEQYF. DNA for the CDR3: TGTGCCAGCTCCCCAAATCCCGGGACATTGCCTACCTACGAGCAGTACTTC.

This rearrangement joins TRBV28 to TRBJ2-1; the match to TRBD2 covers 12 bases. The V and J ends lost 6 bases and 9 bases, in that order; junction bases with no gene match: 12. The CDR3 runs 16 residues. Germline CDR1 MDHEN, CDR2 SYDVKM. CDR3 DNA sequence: TGTGCCAGCAGCCCTACCCTAGCGGGAGGGCCCTTTGAGCAGTTCTTC. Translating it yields CASSPTLAGGPFEQFF.

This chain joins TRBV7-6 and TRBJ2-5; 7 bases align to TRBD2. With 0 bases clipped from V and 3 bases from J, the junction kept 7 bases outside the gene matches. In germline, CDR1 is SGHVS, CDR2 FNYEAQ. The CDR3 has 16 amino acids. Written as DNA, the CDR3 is TGTGCCAGCAGCTTAGCTTACCGGACTAGGAAAGAGACCCAGTACTTC. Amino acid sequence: CASSLAYRTRKETQYF.

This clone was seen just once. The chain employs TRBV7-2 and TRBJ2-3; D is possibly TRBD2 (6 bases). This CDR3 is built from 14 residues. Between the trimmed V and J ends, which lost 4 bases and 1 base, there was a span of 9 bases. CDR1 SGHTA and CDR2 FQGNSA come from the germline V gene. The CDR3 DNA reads TGTGCCAGCAGCTCGGGGGTTGGCACAGATACGCAGTATTTT. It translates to CASSSGVGTDTQYF. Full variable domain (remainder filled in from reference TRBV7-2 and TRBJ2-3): GAGVSQSPSNKVTEKGKDVELRCDPISGHTALYWYRQSLGQGLEFLIYFQGNSAPDKSGLPSDRFSAERTGGSVSTLTIQRTQQEDSAVYLCASSSGVGTDTQYFGPGTRLTVL.

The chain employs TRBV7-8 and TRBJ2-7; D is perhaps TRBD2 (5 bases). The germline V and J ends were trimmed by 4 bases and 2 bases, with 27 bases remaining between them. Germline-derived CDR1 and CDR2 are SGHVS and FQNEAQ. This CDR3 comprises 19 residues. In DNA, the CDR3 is TGTGCCAGCAGCTCGCATCCCGGTGTGCCGACCGGGAAGACCTACGAGCAGTACTTC. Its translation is CASSSHPGVPTGKTYEQYF.

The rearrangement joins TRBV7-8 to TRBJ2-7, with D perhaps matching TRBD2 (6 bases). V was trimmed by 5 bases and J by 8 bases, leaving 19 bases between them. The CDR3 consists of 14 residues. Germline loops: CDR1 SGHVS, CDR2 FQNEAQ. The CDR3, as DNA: TGTGCCAGCAGCCCACCGGGACTTAGTACGAAGCAGTACTTC. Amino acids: CASSPPGLSTKQYF.